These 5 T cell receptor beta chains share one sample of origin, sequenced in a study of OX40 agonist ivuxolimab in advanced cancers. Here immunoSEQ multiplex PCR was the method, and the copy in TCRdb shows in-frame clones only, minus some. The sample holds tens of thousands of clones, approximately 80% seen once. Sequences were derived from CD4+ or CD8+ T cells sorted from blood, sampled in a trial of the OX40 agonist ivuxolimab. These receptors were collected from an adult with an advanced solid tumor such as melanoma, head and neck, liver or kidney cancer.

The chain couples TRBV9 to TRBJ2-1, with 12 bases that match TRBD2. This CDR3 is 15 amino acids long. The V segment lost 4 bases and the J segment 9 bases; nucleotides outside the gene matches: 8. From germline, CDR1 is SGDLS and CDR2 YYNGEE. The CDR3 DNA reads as TGTGCCAGCAGCCCAGGACTAGCGGGGCCCCCTGAGCAGTTCTTC. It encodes CASSPGLAGPPEQFF.

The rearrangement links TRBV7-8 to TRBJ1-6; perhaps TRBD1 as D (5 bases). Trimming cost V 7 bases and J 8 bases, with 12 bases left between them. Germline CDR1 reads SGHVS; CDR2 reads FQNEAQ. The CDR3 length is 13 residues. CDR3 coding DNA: TGTGCCAGCACAGGGAGGAATGATTCACCCCTCCACTTT. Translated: CASTGRNDSPLHF. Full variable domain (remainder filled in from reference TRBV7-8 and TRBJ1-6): GAGVSQSPRYKVAKRGQDVALRCDPISGHVSLFWYQQALGQGPEFLTYFQNEAQLDKSGLPSDRFFAERPEGSVSTLKIQRTQQEDSAVYLCASTGRNDSPLHFGNGTRLTVT.

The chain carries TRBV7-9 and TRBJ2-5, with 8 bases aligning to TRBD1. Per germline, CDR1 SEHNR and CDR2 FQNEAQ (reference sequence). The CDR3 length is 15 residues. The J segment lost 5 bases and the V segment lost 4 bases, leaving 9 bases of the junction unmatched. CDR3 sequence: CASSSGQGGWETQYF. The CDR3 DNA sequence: TGTGCCAGCAGCTCCGGACAGGGAGGTTGGGAGACCCAGTACTTC. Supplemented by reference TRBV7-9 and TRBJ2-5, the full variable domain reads DTGVSQNPRHKITKRGQNVTFRCDPISEHNRLYWYRQTLGQGPEFLTYFQNEAQLEKSRLLSDRFSAERPKGSFSTLEIQRTEQGDSAMYLCASSSGQGGWETQYFGPGTRLLVL.

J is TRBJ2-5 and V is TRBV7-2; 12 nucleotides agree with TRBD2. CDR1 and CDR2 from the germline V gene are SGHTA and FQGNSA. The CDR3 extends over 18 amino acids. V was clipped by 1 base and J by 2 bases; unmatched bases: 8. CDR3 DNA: TGTGCCAGCAGCTTAGGGTGGACTAGCGGGACCGTTCAAGAGACCCAGTACTTC. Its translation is CASSLGWTSGTVQETQYF.

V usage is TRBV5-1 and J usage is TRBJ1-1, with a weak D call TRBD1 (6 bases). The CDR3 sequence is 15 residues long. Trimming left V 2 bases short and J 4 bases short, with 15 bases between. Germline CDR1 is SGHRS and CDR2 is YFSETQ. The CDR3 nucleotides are TGCGCCAGCAGCTTAGGGACAATCCCCAGCACTGAAGCTTTCTTT. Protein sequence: CASSLGTIPSTEAFF.